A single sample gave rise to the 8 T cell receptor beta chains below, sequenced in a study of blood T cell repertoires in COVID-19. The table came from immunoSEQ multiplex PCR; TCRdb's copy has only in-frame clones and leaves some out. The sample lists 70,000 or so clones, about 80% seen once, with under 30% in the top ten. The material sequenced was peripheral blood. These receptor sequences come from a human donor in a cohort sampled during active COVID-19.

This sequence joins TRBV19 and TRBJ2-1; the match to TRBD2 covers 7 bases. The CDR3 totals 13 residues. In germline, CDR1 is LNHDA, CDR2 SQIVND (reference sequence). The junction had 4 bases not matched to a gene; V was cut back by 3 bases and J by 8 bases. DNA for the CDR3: TGTGCCAGTAGTATGGGGGGAGGGTATGAGCAGTTCTTC. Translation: CASSMGGGYEQFF.

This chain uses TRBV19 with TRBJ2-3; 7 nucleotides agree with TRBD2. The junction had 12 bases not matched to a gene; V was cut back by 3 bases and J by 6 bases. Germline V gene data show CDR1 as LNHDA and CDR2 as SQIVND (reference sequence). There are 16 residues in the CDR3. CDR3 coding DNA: TGTGCCAGTAGTATTCGAAGCGGGACCCCCCAGGATACGCAGTATTTT. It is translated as CASSIRSGTPQDTQYF.

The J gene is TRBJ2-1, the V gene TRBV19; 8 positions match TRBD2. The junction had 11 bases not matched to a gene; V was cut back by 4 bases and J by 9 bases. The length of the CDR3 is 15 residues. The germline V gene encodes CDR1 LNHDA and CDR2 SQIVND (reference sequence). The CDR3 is CASSKLSGSRVEQFF. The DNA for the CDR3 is TGTGCCAGTAGTAAACTAAGCGGGAGTCGAGTTGAGCAGTTCTTC.

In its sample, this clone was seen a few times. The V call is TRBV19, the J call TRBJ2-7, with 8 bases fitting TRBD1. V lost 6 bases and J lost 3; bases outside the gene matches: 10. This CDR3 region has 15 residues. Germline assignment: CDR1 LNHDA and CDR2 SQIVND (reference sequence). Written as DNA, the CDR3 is TGTGCCAGTAGCGATCCGGGACAGGTACTCTACGAGCAGTACTTC. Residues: CASSDPGQVLYEQYF.

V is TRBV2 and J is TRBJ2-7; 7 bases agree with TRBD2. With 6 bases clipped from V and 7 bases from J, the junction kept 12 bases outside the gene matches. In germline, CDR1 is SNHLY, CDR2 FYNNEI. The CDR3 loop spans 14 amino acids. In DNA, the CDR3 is TGTGCCAGCAGGGGGGGGTTGAGTCCTAGGGAGCAGTACTTC. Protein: CASRGGLSPREQYF.

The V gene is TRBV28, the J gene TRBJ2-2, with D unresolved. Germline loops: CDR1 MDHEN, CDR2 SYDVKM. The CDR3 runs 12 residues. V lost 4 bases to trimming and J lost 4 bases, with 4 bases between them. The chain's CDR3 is CASSYSTGELFF. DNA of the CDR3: TGTGCCAGCAGTTACAGCACCGGGGAGCTGTTTTTT.

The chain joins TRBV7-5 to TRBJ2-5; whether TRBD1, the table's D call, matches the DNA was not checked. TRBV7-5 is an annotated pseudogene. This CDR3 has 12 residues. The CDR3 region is CARFRAQETQYF. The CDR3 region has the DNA TGTGCCAGGTTCAGGGCCCAAGAGACCCAGTACTTC.

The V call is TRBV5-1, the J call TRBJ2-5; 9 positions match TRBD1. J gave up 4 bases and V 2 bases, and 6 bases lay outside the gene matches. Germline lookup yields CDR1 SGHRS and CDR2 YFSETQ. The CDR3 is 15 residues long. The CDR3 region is CASSLQGAPGETQYF. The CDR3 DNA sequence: TGCGCCAGCAGCTTACAGGGGGCGCCTGGAGAGACCCAGTACTTC.